Listed below are T cell receptor beta chains from one sample, sequenced in a study of metastatic and nonmetastatic thyroid tumors. TCRdb re-processed the PCR reads through MiXCR. The sample has 6,600 or so clones; about 30% are singletons. The sequencing sample was made of adjacent normal tissue. Source of these receptors: a male donor with papillary thyroid cancer or a benign thyroid nodule (not recorded which). Some clones in this sample may be carry-over from other donors' samples. Each CDR3 is given with its conserved first and last residue.

V: TRBV11-3
J: NA
CDR3: CASSKQAGPLNEQFF

V: TRBV7-8
J: TRBJ1-5
CDR3: CASSPRVYSNQPQHF

V: TRBV27
J: TRBJ2-7
CDR3: CASSPLGSSLYYEQYF

V: TRBV7-9
J: TRBJ1-2
CDR3: CASSPPSGYTF

V: TRBV27
J: TRBJ1-1
CDR3: CASSYRTATEAFF

V: TRBV7-6
J: TRBJ1-5
CDR3: CASSPGQGLNQPQHF

V: TRBV18
J: TRBJ1-1
CDR3: CASSRGQGKSMNTEAFF

V: TRBV30
J: TRBJ2-2
CDR3: CAWSEGTNTGELFF

V: TRBV7-2
J: TRBJ2-3
CDR3: CASSFFVAGGSDTQYF

V: TRBV27
J: TRBJ2-5
CDR3: CASRSGTGTWETQYF

V: TRBV27
J: TRBJ2-7
CDR3: CASSAGSGTGDSYEQYF

V: TRBV4-2
J: TRBJ2-5
CDR3: CASSQDRGEGRETQYF